This entry is about one TCR beta chain. This entry belongs to a study of preoperative IRX-2 immunotherapy in early breast cancer. Only in-frame clones appear in the TCRdb table, and some are missing; sequencing was by immunoSEQ multiplex PCR. The sample consists of around 62,000 clones, approximately 93% of them appearing once. Germline lookup yields CDR1 MNHEY and CDR2 SVGAGI. The V gene lost 2 bases and the J gene lost 5 bases, with 4 bases spanning the gap. This CDR3 spans 11 amino acids. Treatment noted: preoperative locoregional IRX-2 cytokine immunotherapy. The material was obtained from a patient treated with IRX-2 immunotherapy. This receptor was taken from a human donor with breast cancer. The chain uses TRBV6-5 and TRBJ2-7; D gene ambiguous. The CDR3 sequence is CASSYMDEQYF. DNA for the CDR3: TGTGCCAGCAGTTACATGGACGAGCAGTACTTC.